The entry that follows covers one TCR beta chain sequence. The antigen remains unidentified. The method was immunoSEQ multiplex PCR; TCRdb's version includes in-frame clones alone and lacks a portion of them. This sample yields tens of thousands of clones, of which approximately 80% are seen a single time; under 9.5% belongs to the top ten. Exclusion applied to patients with autoimmune disease history or systemic immunosuppression. CDR3 length: 15 residues. The J segment lost 4 bases and the V segment lost 5 bases, leaving 9 bases of the junction unmatched. Looked up from germline, CDR1 is MDHEN and CDR2 is SYDVKM. The entry originates in a study of OX40 agonist ivuxolimab in advanced cancers. General observations from the study: Dose levels from 0.1 to 3.0 mg/kg saw CD4+ and CD8+ blood T cells expand clonally by week 6. Patients with a partial response at 0.1-3.0 mg/kg had among the lowest clonal expansion.

The TCR was taken from an adult with an advanced solid tumor such as melanoma, head and neck, liver or kidney cancer. The sequences come from CD4+ or CD8+ T cells sorted from blood, collected in a trial of the OX40 agonist ivuxolimab. The V gene is TRBV28, the J gene TRBJ2-7; 9 bases map to TRBD1. The CDR3 loop is CASSRDREAQYEQYF. In DNA form, the CDR3 reads TGTGCCAGCAGTCGGGACAGGGAGGCCCAGTACGAGCAGTACTTC.